The 17 T cell receptor beta chains given below trace back to one sample, sequenced in a study of T cell changes during pregnancy in multiple sclerosis. The data were produced by immunoSEQ multiplex PCR, yet TCRdb's version contains in-frame clones alone and is incomplete. The repertoire holds 90,000 or so clones, 80% to 95% seen once, with 1.5% to 2% in the top ten. The sample was peripheral blood, taken in the first trimester of pregnancy. Receptor source: a female donor in good health, enrolled as a control in a pregnancy study.

The chain links TRBV19 to TRBJ1-1, with 9 bases matching TRBD1. The CDR3 spans 14 residues. In germline, CDR1 is LNHDA, CDR2 SQIVND (reference sequence). V lost 9 bases to trimming and J lost 5 bases; unmatched junction nucleotides: 10. CDR3 residues: CASSTDRGNTEAFF. As DNA, the CDR3 is TGTGCCAGCTCGACGGACAGGGGTAATACTGAAGCTTTCTTT.

This sequence joins TRBV7-8 and TRBJ1-5, with no clear D. Germline V gives CDR1 SGHVS, CDR2 FQNEAQ. V was trimmed by 1 base and J by 0 bases, leaving 7 bases between them. CDR3 size: 15 residues. CDR3 residues: CASSLGSFSNQPQHF. As DNA, the CDR3 is TGTGCCAGCAGCTTAGGTTCATTTAGCAATCAGCCCCAGCATTTT. Filled out from reference TRBV7-8 and TRBJ1-5, the complete variable domain reads GAGVSQSPRYKVAKRGQDVALRCDPISGHVSLFWYQQALGQGPEFLTYFQNEAQLDKSGLPSDRFFAERPEGSVSTLKIQRTQQEDSAVYLCASSLGSFSNQPQHFGDGTRLSIL.

The genes are TRBV27 and TRBJ2-1, with 8 bases matching TRBD2. Per germline, CDR1 MNHEY and CDR2 SMNVEV (reference sequence). The CDR3 sequence is 16 residues long. V trimming: 11 bases; J trimming: 0 bases; junction bases outside the gene matches: 12. CDR3 sequence reads: CASNAGGARSYNEQFF. CDR3 coding DNA: TGTGCCTCCAACGCGGGGGGTGCTCGCTCCTACAATGAGCAGTTCTTC.

The CDR3 DNA reads TGTGCCAGCAAATTGGACAGGGACTTTGGAAACACCATATATTTT. Amino acids: CASKLDRDFGNTIYF. This chain links TRBV6-6 with TRBJ1-3; 8 bases match TRBD1. The CDR3 spans 15 residues. After removal of 7 bases from V and 3 bases from J, the junction contained 8 bases not matched to a gene. Germline V CDR1 and CDR2: MNHNY, SVGAGI (reference sequence).

This chain joins TRBV7-2 and TRBJ2-5; 9 nucleotides match TRBD2. The CDR3 contains 16 residues. Germline V gene sequence: CDR1 SGHTA, CDR2 FQGNSA. Trimming removed 2 bases from V and 6 bases from J; junction bases left unmatched: 10. The CDR3 loop is CASSLSTRGGSKTQYF. The CDR3 nucleotides read TGTGCCAGCAGCTTAAGTACGCGGGGGGGTTCGAAGACCCAGTACTTC.

This clone came up a few times. This chain uses TRBV19 with TRBJ1-6; D is unclear. CDR3 length: 14 amino acids. V was cut by 5 bases and J by 0 bases, with 5 bases left in between. Germline-derived CDR1 and CDR2 are LNHDA and SQIVND (reference sequence). CDR3 nucleotides: TGTGCCAGTAGTTCCAGCTCCTATAATTCACCCCTCCACTTT. As protein: CASSSSSYNSPLHF.

The chain recombines TRBV2 with TRBJ1-1, with 12 bases lining up with TRBD1. V lost 8 bases and J lost 1; bases outside the gene matches: 5. Germline V lookup: CDR1 SNHLY, CDR2 FYNNEI. This CDR3 spans 15 amino acids. The CDR3 DNA sequence: TGTGCCAGCTCCGGGACAGGGGGCGCGAACACTGAAGCTTTCTTT. This sequence encodes CASSGTGGANTEAFF.

The J gene is TRBJ2-3, the V gene TRBV5-6, with TRBD2 identical over 10 bases. Germline CDR1 SGHDT, CDR2 YYEEEE. Trimming cost V 4 bases and J 1 base; bases outside gene matches: 9. This CDR3 comprises 17 residues. CDR3 protein: CASSRRGSGGGTDTQYF. The DNA of the CDR3 is TGTGCCAGCAGCCGTAGGGGGAGCGGGGGGGGCACAGATACGCAGTATTTT.

This clone was recorded once. The chain joins TRBV29-1 to TRBJ1-4, with 8 nucleotides matching TRBD1. The germline V gene encodes CDR1 SQVTM and CDR2 ANQGSEA. The CDR3 totals 12 residues. J gave up 8 bases and V 7 bases, and 6 bases lay outside the gene matches. As DNA, the CDR3 is TGCAGCGCCAGGGGGCAGGGAGAAAAACTGTTTTTT. Its protein product is CSARGQGEKLFF.

This clone was recorded a few times. The V gene is TRBV4-3, the J gene TRBJ1-2; D call uncertain. CDR1 LGHNA and CDR2 YSLEER come from the germline V gene. V dropped 4 bases and J dropped 4 bases, with 13 bases sitting between them. The CDR3 contains 14 residues. CDR3 sequence: CASSPKPGGYGYTF. DNA for the CDR3: TGCGCCAGCAGCCCTAAGCCGGGAGGCTATGGCTACACCTTC.

This chain uses TRBV29-1 with TRBJ2-7, with 11 bases matching TRBD2. V trimming: 7 bases; J trimming: 2 bases; junction bases outside the gene matches: 7. The CDR3 is made up of 14 amino acids. CDR1 SQVTM and CDR2 ANQGSEA come from the germline V gene. CDR3 DNA sequence: TGCAGCGCTAGACTAGCGGGGCTCCCCTACGAGCAGTACTTC. The encoded protein is CSARLAGLPYEQYF.

The chain has TRBV7-9 and TRBJ1-1; 8 nucleotides line up with TRBD1. The CDR3 covers 13 residues. The trim removed 5 bases at V and 5 bases at J, leaving 4 bases unmatched. Germline V gene data show CDR1 as SEHNR and CDR2 as FQNEAQ (reference sequence). The CDR3 spells CASSPQGETEAFF. CDR3 nucleotides: TGTGCCAGCAGCCCACAGGGGGAAACTGAAGCTTTCTTT.

The rearrangement uses TRBV28 and TRBJ1-4; 9 positions match TRBD1. J was trimmed by 10 bases and V by 4 bases; bases with no gene match: 7. This CDR3 region has 14 residues. Germline V lookup: CDR1 MDHEN, CDR2 SYDVKM. CDR3: CASSWGQGAAKLFF. Here the CDR3 DNA reads TGTGCCAGCAGTTGGGGACAGGGTGCAGCAAAACTGTTTTTT.

The gene calls are TRBV2 and TRBJ2-1; D might be TRBD2 (5 bases). There are 13 residues in the CDR3. The V end lost 8 bases, the J end lost 5 bases, and 13 bases lay between the germline ends. The germline V gene has CDR1 SNHLY and CDR2 FYNNEI. CDR3 DNA sequence: TGTGCCAGCTCCTTGACGGGGAACAATGAGCAGTTCTTC. It codes for CASSLTGNNEQFF.

The V and J genes are TRBV5-5 and TRBJ1-3; D remains ambiguous. V was trimmed by 4 bases and J by 0 bases, leaving 17 bases between them. The CDR3 length is 17 residues. In germline, CDR1 is SGHKS, CDR2 YYEKEE (reference sequence). The CDR3 protein is CASSPGSRGVSGNTIYF. The CDR3 nucleotides are TGTGCCAGCAGCCCGGGATCCCGTGGGGTCTCTGGAAACACCATATATTTT. The full variable domain, in which reference TRBV5-5 and TRBJ1-3 provide the parts outside the CDR3, is DAGVTQSPTHLIKTRGQQVTLRCSPISGHKSVSWYQQVLGQGPQFIFQYYEKEERGRGNFPDRFSARQFPNYSSELNVNALLLGDSALYLCASSPGSRGVSGNTIYFGEGSWLTVV.

V gene TRBV11-2 combines with J gene TRBJ2-2; 9 bases are shared with TRBD1. V gave up 7 bases and J gave up 8 bases; unmatched junction bases: 14. CDR3 length equals 16 residues. Per the germline V gene, CDR1 is SGHAT and CDR2 is FQNNGV. The CDR3 region has the DNA TGTGCCAGCACTAAGAGCCGGGACAGGGTTCCGGGGGAGCTGTTTTTT. It yields the protein CASTKSRDRVPGELFF. Based on the CDR3 plus reference TRBV11-2 and TRBJ2-2, the full variable domain is EAGVAQSPRYKIIEKRQSVAFWCNPISGHATLYWYQQILGQGPKLLIQFQNNGVVDDSQLPKDRFSAERLKGVDSTLKIQPAKLEDSAVYLCASTKSRDRVPGELFFGEGSRLTVL.

This clone came up once. The V gene is TRBV28, the J gene TRBJ2-2, with no clear D. The CDR3 consists of 15 residues. The V end lost 2 bases, the J end lost 1 base, and 8 bases lay between the germline ends. In germline, CDR1 is MDHEN, CDR2 SYDVKM. CDR3 sequence: CASSLAQWNTGELFF. DNA of the CDR3: TGTGCCAGCAGTTTAGCCCAGTGGAACACCGGGGAGCTGTTTTTT.